The clone carrying this T cell receptor (beta chain) came up a few times. The sample comes from a study of response to subunit inactivated influenza vaccine. Using its own MiXCR run on the RT-PCR reads, TCRdb lists one record per CDR3 protein. The sample includes 180,000 or so distinct CDR3 sequences, roughly 12% of them seen just once. This CDR3 spans 13 amino acids. Trimming removed 3 bases at V and 8 bases at J, with 11 bases between. Germline V CDR1 and CDR2: MDHEN, SYDVKM. These data were likewise used in another study, on T cells expressing NK-cell markers. As that study records: For TCR beta, cDNA was produced by 5'RACE template switching with UMIs. Seven HCMV-seropositive donors and one seronegative donor made up the eight sequenced donors. The use of an anti-gamma-delta TCR antibody, which was added in several experiments, restricted sorting to T cells expressing alpha-beta TCR. One observes that, in several donors, these clonotypes were also the leading ones within the CD3+CD56-NKG2C+ fraction.

The specimen comprised CD8+ T cells sorted from PBMCs, sampled 11 to 12 days after vaccination. The chain joins TRBV28 to TRBJ2-1; D ambiguous. The sequence was obtained from a man aged 45-65 years who received an inactivated influenza vaccine. CDR3 protein: CASSFINWDEQFF. The CDR3 bases are TGTGCCAGCAGTTTTATAAATTGGGATGAGCAGTTCTTC.